The text below deals with one T cell receptor (beta chain). Its antigen is unidentified. Germline CDR1 reads SGDLS; CDR2 reads YYNGEE. This CDR3 is built from 17 residues. V was pared by 4 bases and J by 3 bases, with 9 bases of the junction left unmatched. TCRdb's copy holds only in-frame clones and misses some; the assay was immunoSEQ multiplex PCR. The sample has about 9,500 clones, about 89% seen once. This sample was included in a study of regulatory and conventional T cells in RAG deficiency. Study-wide results and caveats: Omenn patients showed >80% Treg-Tconv overlap and shorter CDR3 lengths. Omenn CD25-high CD127-low cells may be activated cells, not true Tregs. Shannon entropy was markedly lower and Simpson indices higher in RAG-deficient patients than control T-cell subsets. Compared with controls, unique Treg TCR beta sequences dropped around 100-fold in Omenn syndrome and CID/AS.

Regulatory T cells were sorted from blood as CD4+ CD25-high CD127-low cells. These sequences were also reported in another study, on regulatory T cells. From that study: The primer mix had 52 TRBV and 13 TRBJ primers.

Sequencing was performed on Tregs sorted from blood. The chain links TRBV9 to TRBJ2-2; 10 positions match TRBD2. This TCR was recovered from a human donor in good health. DNA of the CDR3: TGTGCCAGCAGCTCTTTCCTAGCGGGAGCGGACACCGGGGAGCTGTTTTTT. Its protein is CASSSFLAGADTGELFF.